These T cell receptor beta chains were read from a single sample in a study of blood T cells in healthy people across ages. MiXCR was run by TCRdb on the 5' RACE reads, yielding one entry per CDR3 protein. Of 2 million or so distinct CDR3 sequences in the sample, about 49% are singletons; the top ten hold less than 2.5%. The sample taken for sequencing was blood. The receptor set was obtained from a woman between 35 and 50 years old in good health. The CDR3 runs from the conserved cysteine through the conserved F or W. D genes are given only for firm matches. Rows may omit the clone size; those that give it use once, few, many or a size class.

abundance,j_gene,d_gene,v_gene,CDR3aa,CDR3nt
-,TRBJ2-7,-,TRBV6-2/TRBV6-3,CASSYSGPRAFGEQYF,TGTGCCAGCAGTTATTCGGGGCCAAGGGCCTTCGGCGAGCAGTACTTC
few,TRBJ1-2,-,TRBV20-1,CSASQRTNLNYGYTF,TGCAGTGCTAGTCAACGGACGAATCTTAACTATGGCTACACCTTC
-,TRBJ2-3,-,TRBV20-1,CSARFTGQGLLTDTQYF,TGCAGTGCTAGATTTACCGGACAGGGACTACTCACAGATACGCAGTATTTT
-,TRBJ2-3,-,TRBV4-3,CASSQDLEGSLTDTQYF,TGCGCCAGCAGCCAAGATCTGGAGGGCTCGCTCACAGATACGCAGTATTTT
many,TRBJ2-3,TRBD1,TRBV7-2,CASSLGGGTTDTQYF,TGTGCCAGCAGCTTAGGAGGGGGCACGACAGATACGCAGTATTTT
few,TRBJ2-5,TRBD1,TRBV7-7,CASSLAPGTAETQYF,TGTGCTAGCAGCTTAGCGCCCGGGACAGCAGAGACCCAGTACTTC
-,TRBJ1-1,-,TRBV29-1,CSVEDAGTEAFF,TGCAGCGTTGAAGACGCAGGGACTGAAGCTTTCTTT
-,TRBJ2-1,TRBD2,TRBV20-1,CSASWRGARGEQFF,TGCAGTGCTAGTTGGCGGGGGGCTCGGGGTGAGCAGTTCTTC
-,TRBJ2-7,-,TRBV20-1,CSASRGGGEYEQYF,TGCAGTGCTAGCAGGGGTGGCGGTGAATACGAGCAGTACTTC
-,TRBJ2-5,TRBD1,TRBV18,CASSPGQGALRTQYF,TGTGCCAGCTCACCCGGACAGGGGGCTCTGAGGACCCAGTACTTC
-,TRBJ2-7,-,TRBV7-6,CASSPSVGGLYEQYF,TGTGCCAGCAGCCCCTCCGTGGGGGGCCTCTACGAGCAGTACTTC
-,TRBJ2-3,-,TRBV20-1,CSAEMVAGLGDTQYF,TGCAGTGCTGAAATGGTGGCGGGGTTGGGAGATACGCAGTATTTT
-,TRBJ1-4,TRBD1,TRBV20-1,CSAGDRGLSNEKPFF,TGCAGTGCTGGGGACAGGGGGCTCTCTAATGAAAAACCGTTTTTT
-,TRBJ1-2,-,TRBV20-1,CCKLDSYGYTF,TGCTGTAAGCTGGACAGCTATGGCTACACCTTC
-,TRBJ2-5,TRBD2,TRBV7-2,CASSLVWGGGESGTQYF,TGTGCCAGCAGCTTAGTGTGGGGCGGGGGGGAGTCTGGGACCCAGTACTTC
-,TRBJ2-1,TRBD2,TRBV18,CASSSISGDEQFF,TGTGCCAGCTCATCGATAAGCGGGGATGAGCAGTTCTTC
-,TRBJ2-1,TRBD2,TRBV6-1,CASPASGKQFF,TGTGCCAGCCCAGCTAGCGGGAAACAGTTCTTC
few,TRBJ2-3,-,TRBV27,CASSHGGGDDTQYF,TGTGCCAGCAGCCACGGCGGCGGGGACGATACGCAGTATTTT
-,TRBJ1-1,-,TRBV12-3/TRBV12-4,CASTGDGTEAFF,TGTGCCAGCACAGGGGATGGGACTGAAGCTTTCTTT
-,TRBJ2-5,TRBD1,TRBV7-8,CASSPKPGQGLGETQYF,TGTGCCAGCAGCCCTAAACCGGGACAGGGGTTAGGAGAGACCCAGTACTTC
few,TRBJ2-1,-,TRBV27,CAIGPVANEQFF,TGTGCCATTGGGCCTGTGGCGAATGAGCAGTTCTTC
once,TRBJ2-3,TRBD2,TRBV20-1,CSARDVTSGTSTDTQYF,TGCAGTGCTAGAGATGTGACTAGCGGGACTAGCACAGATACGCAGTATTTT
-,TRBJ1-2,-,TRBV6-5,CASGKDRTNYGYTF,TGTGCCAGCGGAAAAGACAGGACTAACTATGGCTACACCTTC
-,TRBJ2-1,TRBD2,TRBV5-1,CASRLGLAGSNEQFF,TGCGCCAGCAGACTGGGACTAGCGGGATCCAATGAGCAGTTCTTC
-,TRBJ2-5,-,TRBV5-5,CASSLGPGYQETQYF,TGTGCCAGCAGCTTGGGTCCAGGGTACCAAGAGACCCAGTACTTC
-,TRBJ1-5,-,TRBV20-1,CSAKRHNQPQHF,TGCAGTGCGAAGAGGCACAATCAGCCCCAGCATTTT
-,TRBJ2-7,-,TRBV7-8,CASSLNLLGLSYEQYF,TGTGCCAGCAGCTTGAATTTACTGGGTCTCTCCTACGAGCAGTACTTC
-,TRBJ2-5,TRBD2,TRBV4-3,CASSQDLRGGGALLETQYF,TGCGCCAGCAGCCAAGATTTGCGCGGCGGGGGGGCGTTACTAGAGACCCAGTACTTC
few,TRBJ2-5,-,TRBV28,CASSLWTLQETQYF,TGTGCCAGCAGTCTCTGGACACTCCAAGAGACCCAGTACTTC
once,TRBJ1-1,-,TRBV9,CASSDETEAEAFF,TGTGCCAGCAGCGACGAGACAGAGGCTGAAGCTTTCTTT
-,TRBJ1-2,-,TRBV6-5,CASSNGGDNYGYTF,TGTGCCAGCAGTAACGGGGGGGATAACTATGGCTACACCTTC
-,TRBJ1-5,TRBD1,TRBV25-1,CASRPSGGHQPQHF,TGTGCCAGCAGACCCTCAGGGGGACACCAGCCCCAGCATTTT
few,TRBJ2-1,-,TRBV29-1,CSVEEPGVTYNEQFF,TGCAGCGTTGAAGAACCGGGGGTTACCTACAATGAGCAGTTCTTC
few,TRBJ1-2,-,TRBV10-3,CAISAPQDGRDNYGYTF,TGTGCCATCAGTGCACCCCAGGACGGAAGGGATAACTATGGCTACACCTTC
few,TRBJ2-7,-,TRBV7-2,CASTPENNYYEQYF,TGTGCCAGCACCCCCGAAAACAATTACTACGAGCAGTACTTC
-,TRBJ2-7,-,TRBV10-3,CATGGGGTYEQYF,TGTGCCACAGGGGGAGGGGGAACATACGAGCAGTACTTC
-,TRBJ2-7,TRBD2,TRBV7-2,CASSATSGGWEQYF,TGTGCCAGCAGCGCGACTAGCGGCGGCTGGGAGCAGTACTTC
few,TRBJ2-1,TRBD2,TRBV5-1,CASSRGLAMNEQFF,TGCGCCAGCAGCCGCGGACTAGCGATGAATGAGCAGTTCTTC
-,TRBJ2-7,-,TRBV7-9,CASSHVYEGGQYF,TGTGCCAGCAGCCACGTTTATGAGGGGGGGCAGTACTTC
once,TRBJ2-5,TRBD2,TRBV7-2,CASSLDSGLQGNEQYF,TGTGCCAGCAGCTTAGACTCGGGACTACAAGGAAATGAGCAGTACTTC
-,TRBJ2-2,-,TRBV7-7,CASSLLRGRGLETGELFF,TGTGCTAGCAGCTTATTGAGAGGCAGGGGATTGGAGACCGGGGAGCTGTTTTTT
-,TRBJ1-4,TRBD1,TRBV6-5,CASSYSGLPSDRGLEKLFF,TGTGCCAGCAGTTACTCGGGGTTGCCGTCGGACAGGGGGCTTGAAAAACTGTTTTTT
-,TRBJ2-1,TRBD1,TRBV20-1,CSAGTGSYNEQFF,TGCAGTGCTGGGACAGGGTCCTACAATGAGCAGTTCTTC
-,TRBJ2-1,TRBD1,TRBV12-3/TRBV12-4,CAVRDRAYNEQFF,TGTGCCGTCCGGGACAGGGCCTACAATGAGCAGTTCTTC